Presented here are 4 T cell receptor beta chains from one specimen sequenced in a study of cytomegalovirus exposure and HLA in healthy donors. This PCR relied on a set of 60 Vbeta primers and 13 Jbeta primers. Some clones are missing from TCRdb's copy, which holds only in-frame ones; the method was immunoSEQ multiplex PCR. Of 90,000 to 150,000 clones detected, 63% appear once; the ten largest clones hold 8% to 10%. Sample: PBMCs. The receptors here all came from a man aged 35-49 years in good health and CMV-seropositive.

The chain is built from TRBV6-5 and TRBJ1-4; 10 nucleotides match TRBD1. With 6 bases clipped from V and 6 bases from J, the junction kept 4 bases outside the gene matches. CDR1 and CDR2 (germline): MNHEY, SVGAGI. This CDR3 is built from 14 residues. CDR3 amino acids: CASRVTGGHEKLFF. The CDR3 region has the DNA TGTGCCAGCAGGGTGACAGGGGGCCATGAAAAACTGTTTTTT.

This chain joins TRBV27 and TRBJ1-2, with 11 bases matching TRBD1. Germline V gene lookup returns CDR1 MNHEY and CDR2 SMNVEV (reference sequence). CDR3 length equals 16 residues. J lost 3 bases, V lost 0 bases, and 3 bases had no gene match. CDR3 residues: CASSLSDRGPYYGYTF. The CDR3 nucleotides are TGTGCCAGCAGTTTATCGGACAGGGGGCCTTACTATGGCTACACCTTC.

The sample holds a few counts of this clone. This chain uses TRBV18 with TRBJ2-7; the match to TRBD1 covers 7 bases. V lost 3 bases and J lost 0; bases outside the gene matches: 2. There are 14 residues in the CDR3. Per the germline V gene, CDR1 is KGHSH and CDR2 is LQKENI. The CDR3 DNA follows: TGTGCCAGCTCACCGGGACAGAGCTCCTACGAGCAGTACTTC. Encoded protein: CASSPGQSSYEQYF.

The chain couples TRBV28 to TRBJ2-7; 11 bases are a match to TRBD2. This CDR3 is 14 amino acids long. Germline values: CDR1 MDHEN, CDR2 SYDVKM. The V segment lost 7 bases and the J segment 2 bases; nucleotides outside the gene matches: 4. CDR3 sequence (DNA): TGTGCCAGCATCACTAGCGGGAGCACCTACGAGCAGTACTTC. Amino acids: CASITSGSTYEQYF.